These 32 T cell receptor beta chains were all obtained from the same sample, sequenced in a study of T cell changes during pregnancy in multiple sclerosis. Only in-frame clones appear in the TCRdb table, and some are missing; sequencing was by immunoSEQ multiplex PCR. The sample includes fewer than 90,000 clones, just under 95% of them seen just once. Sequences were derived from peripheral blood, sampled in the third trimester of pregnancy. All receptors derive from a female donor with multiple sclerosis, enrolled in a pregnancy study.

This chain uses TRBV2 with TRBJ2-2, with D unclear. The CDR3 runs to 16 residues. Germline lookup yields CDR1 SNHLY and CDR2 FYNNEI. V was cut by 4 bases and J by 0 bases, with 12 bases left in between. The CDR3 region is CASSVQEVSNTGELFF. CDR3 sequence (DNA): TGTGCCAGCAGTGTCCAAGAGGTTTCGAACACCGGGGAGCTGTTTTTT.

This chain links TRBV7-8 with TRBJ2-1; possible D gene TRBD1, 6 bases. The CDR3 spans 14 residues. Germline CDR1 is SGHVS and CDR2 is FQNEAQ. V was trimmed by 3 bases and J by 6 bases, leaving 12 bases between them. The CDR3 DNA sequence: TGTGCCAGCAGCTTCTCCAGGGGCCCCAATGAGCAGTTCTTC. This gives the protein CASSFSRGPNEQFF.

V gene TRBV27 combines with J gene TRBJ2-1, with TRBD2 matching over 7 bases. Germline V gives CDR1 MNHEY, CDR2 SMNVEV (reference sequence). CDR3 size: 16 residues. Unmatched junction bases numbered 9, after V lost 6 bases and J lost 1 base. Here the CDR3 reads CASSARGGSSYNEQFF. CDR3 bases: TGTGCCAGCAGCGCCCGGGGCGGGAGTTCCTACAATGAGCAGTTCTTC.

V is TRBV27 and J is TRBJ2-1, with 15 bases identical to TRBD2. CDR1 and CDR2 from the germline V gene are MNHEY and SMNVEV (reference sequence). The CDR3 covers 19 residues. Losses at the gene ends were 5 bases for V and 5 bases for J; bases not matched to a gene: 13. The CDR3 loop reads CASSPTTRTSGRGDNEQFF. As DNA, the CDR3 is TGTGCCAGCAGTCCCACTACCCGGACTAGCGGGAGGGGGGACAATGAGCAGTTCTTC.

This chain links TRBV30 with TRBJ1-4; D is undetermined. The CDR3 length is 13 residues. V was pared by 5 bases and J by 7 bases, with 14 bases between. Germline CDR1 is GTSNPN and CDR2 is SVGIG (reference sequence). The chain's CDR3 is CAWGPMSGEKLFF. The DNA for the CDR3 is TGTGCCTGGGGTCCTATGAGCGGTGAAAAACTGTTTTTT. The whole variable domain, remainder taken from reference TRBV30 and TRBJ1-4, is SQTIHQWPATLVQPVGSPLSLECTVEGTSNPNLYWYRQAAGRGLQLLFYSVGIGQISSEVPQNLSASRPQDRQFILSSKKLLLSDSGFYLCAWGPMSGEKLFFGSGTQLSVL.

This clone was observed a single time. The chain has TRBV10-1 and TRBJ1-2; D perhaps matches TRBD1 (6 bases). Germline V gene data show CDR1 as WNHNN and CDR2 as SYGVQD (reference sequence). CDR3 length: 17 amino acids. The germline V and J ends were trimmed by 6 bases and 3 bases, with 23 bases remaining between them. The DNA of the CDR3 is TGCGCCAGCAGCCCTATCGGGACACGGCGACGAGACTATGGCTACACCTTC. This translates into CASSPIGTRRRDYGYTF.

The J gene is TRBJ1-1, the V gene TRBV4-1; D might be TRBD1 (6 bases). Germline V gene lookup returns CDR1 MGHRA and CDR2 YSYEKL. V was pared by 3 bases and J by 10 bases, with 18 bases between. The CDR3 runs 14 residues. For the CDR3, the DNA is TGCGCCAGCAGCCAGGGGGCAGGGGCTCGGGGAGCTTTCTTT. Residues: CASSQGAGARGAFF.

This rearrangement joins TRBV7-9 to TRBJ2-2; 9 bases line up with TRBD1. Germline loops: CDR1 SEHNR, CDR2 FQNEAQ (reference sequence). CDR3 length: 14 amino acids. The J segment lost 8 bases and the V segment lost 4 bases, leaving 5 bases of the junction unmatched. CDR3 nucleotides: TGTGCCAGCAGCTCGGGACAGGGAGCGGGGGAGCTGTTTTTT. It translates to CASSSGQGAGELFF.

V usage is TRBV25-1 and J usage is TRBJ2-7; 14 bases match TRBD2. The CDR3 extends over 15 amino acids. The V gene's germline CDR1 is MGHDK and CDR2 SYGVNS. Unmatched junction bases numbered 11, after V lost 10 bases and J lost 6 bases. CDR3 bases: TGTGCCACCTCGACCCGACTAGCGGGAGGGTTCGAGCAGTACTTC. It is translated as CATSTRLAGGFEQYF.

The chain recombines TRBV5-5 with TRBJ1-2, with 9 bases fitting TRBD1. CDR3 length equals 16 residues. The V gene end was trimmed by 0 bases and the J gene end by 4 bases; junction bases not matched to a gene: 7. The germline V gene has CDR1 SGHKS and CDR2 YYEKEE (reference sequence). This CDR3 is CASSLGFTGGGYGYTF. The CDR3, as DNA: TGTGCCAGCAGCTTGGGTTTTACAGGGGGCGGCTATGGCTACACCTTC.

V usage is TRBV28 and J usage is TRBJ2-4; TRBD2 might be the D (6 bases). Looked up from germline, CDR1 is MDHEN and CDR2 is SYDVKM. The CDR3 has 14 residues. V dropped 4 bases and J dropped 0 bases, with 7 bases sitting between them. CDR3: CASSSGGAKNIQYF. In nucleotides, the CDR3 is TGTGCCAGCAGTTCCGGGGGAGCCAAAAACATTCAGTACTTC.

The rearrangement links TRBV5-1 to TRBJ2-3, with 10 positions matching TRBD2. Germline CDR1 reads SGHRS; CDR2 reads YFSETQ. The CDR3 runs 18 residues. V was clipped by 2 bases and J by 2 bases; unmatched bases: 11. In DNA form, the CDR3 reads TGCGCCAGCAGCTTAGGTAGCGGGAGGCCCCCTCTCACAGATACGCAGTATTTT. Its translation: CASSLGSGRPPLTDTQYF.

The chain carries TRBV11-2 and TRBJ2-3; 9 nucleotides agree with TRBD2. V dropped 5 bases and J dropped 4; count of bases not matched to a gene: 7. This CDR3 comprises 15 residues. CDR1 and CDR2 (germline): SGHAT, FQNNGV. The CDR3 DNA is TGTGCCAGCAGCCCACGCGGGGGGGCCGCAGATACGCAGTATTTT. Its protein is CASSPRGGAADTQYF.

This rearrangement joins TRBV6-4 to TRBJ2-1, with TRBD1 as a possible D gene (5 bases). The CDR3 has 15 residues. Trimming stripped 5 bases from V and 2 bases from J, with 13 bases between. CDR1 is MRHNA, CDR2 SNTAGT, per germline. The CDR3 bases are TGTGCCAGCAGTTCCGAGGCAGGGCCCTACAATGAGCAGTTCTTC. Its translation: CASSSEAGPYNEQFF.

The chain is built from TRBV4-2 and TRBJ2-4; 7 positions match TRBD1. There are 13 residues in the CDR3. V dropped 4 bases and J dropped 8; count of bases not matched to a gene: 5. Germline CDR1 LGHNA, CDR2 YNFKEQ. For the CDR3, the DNA is TGTGCCAGCAGCCCCCGGGACAGTCACATTCAGTACTTC. Its translation is CASSPRDSHIQYF.

This clone was seen just once. The chain is built from TRBV19 and TRBJ2-7; possibly TRBD2 for D (6 bases). Germline CDR1 reads LNHDA; CDR2 reads SQIVND (reference sequence). The CDR3 is 13 residues long. V was cut by 3 bases and J by 5 bases, with 11 bases left in between. As DNA, the CDR3 is TGTGCCAGTAGTATGAGGCTAGCGCACGAGCAGTACTTC. Translated, it gives CASSMRLAHEQYF.

This rearrangement joins TRBV25-1 to TRBJ1-1; 7 bases agree with TRBD1. Germline assignment: CDR1 MGHDK and CDR2 SYGVNS. Trimming cost V 1 base and J 6 bases; bases outside gene matches: 5. The CDR3 is 14 amino acids. The DNA for the CDR3 is TGTGCCAGCAGTGAATTGAGACAGGGTGCTGAAGCTTTCTTT. It yields the protein CASSELRQGAEAFF.

The gene calls are TRBV18 and TRBJ2-7; 9 bases map to TRBD1. CDR3 length equals 16 residues. After removal of 3 bases from V and 0 bases from J, the junction contained 6 bases not matched to a gene. The germline V gene has CDR1 KGHSH and CDR2 LQKENI. CDR3 region: CASSPRTGASSYEQYF. Here the CDR3 DNA reads TGTGCCAGCTCACCCAGGACAGGGGCATCCTCCTACGAGCAGTACTTC.

The chain uses TRBV7-9 and TRBJ2-1; the match to TRBD2 covers 9 bases. V lost 7 bases, J lost 5 bases, and 6 bases stayed unmatched. The CDR3 covers 14 residues. In germline, CDR1 is SEHNR, CDR2 FQNEAQ (reference sequence). The CDR3 protein is CASTSSGIHNEQFF. The CDR3 nucleotides read TGTGCCAGCACGTCTAGCGGGATTCACAATGAGCAGTTCTTC.

V gene TRBV11-2 combines with J gene TRBJ2-7; 8 bases align to TRBD1. Germline V gives CDR1 SGHAT, CDR2 FQNNGV. J lost 2 bases, V lost 4 bases, and 4 bases had no gene match. The CDR3 consists of 14 residues. The CDR3 DNA is TGTGCCAGCAGCTACGGGACAGGCCCCTACGAGCAGTACTTC. Its protein is CASSYGTGPYEQYF.

Only a few counts were recorded for this clone. This chain uses TRBV27 with TRBJ1-5; the D is unclear. V was shortened by 8 bases and J by 7 bases, with 18 bases between the two germline ends. This CDR3 spans 14 amino acids. Germline V lookup: CDR1 MNHEY, CDR2 SMNVEV (reference sequence). CDR3 in DNA: TGTGCCAGCTCAGACGCGGAGGGTAGCCAGCCCCAGCATTTT. As protein: CASSDAEGSQPQHF.

The V and J genes are TRBV19 and TRBJ2-1; TRBD2 matches 7 bases. The CDR3 spans 15 residues. V gave up 5 bases and J gave up 2 bases; unmatched junction bases: 6. Germline V gene lookup returns CDR1 LNHDA and CDR2 SQIVND (reference sequence). The CDR3 loop is CASSVNSGPYNEQFF. The DNA for the CDR3 is TGTGCCAGTAGTGTCAATAGCGGGCCCTACAATGAGCAGTTCTTC.

The chain has TRBV5-4 and TRBJ1-6; D may be TRBD1 (6 bases). This CDR3 is built from 13 residues. Germline V gives CDR1 SGHNT, CDR2 YYREEE (reference sequence). Trimming removed 3 bases from V and 10 bases from J, with 11 bases in between. DNA for the CDR3: TGTGCCAGCAGCTCCACAGGGAACTCACCCCTCCACTTT. Amino acids: CASSSTGNSPLHF.

A single count supports this clone. The rearrangement links TRBV29-1 to TRBJ2-2; possibly TRBD2 for D (6 bases). V was pared by 7 bases and J by 5 bases, with 20 bases between. The CDR3 runs 15 residues. Germline V gene sequence: CDR1 SQVTM, CDR2 ANQGSEA. The CDR3 here is CSADGGGKATGELFF. CDR3 in DNA: TGCAGCGCCGATGGTGGCGGGAAGGCGACCGGGGAGCTGTTTTTT.

The gene calls are TRBV5-4 and TRBJ2-5; TRBD2 agrees at 13 bases. CDR1 is SGHNT and CDR2 is YYREEE in the germline V gene (reference sequence). V lost 4 bases, J lost 5 bases, and 14 bases stayed unmatched. This CDR3 is 18 amino acids long. CDR3 amino acids: CASSVGLAGYSQGETQYF. CDR3 sequence (DNA): TGTGCCAGCAGCGTGGGACTAGCGGGATACTCACAAGGGGAGACCCAGTACTTC.

Points on this clone: Distinct nucleotide sequences in the sample also encode this CDR3. In DNA, the CDR3 is TGTGCCAGCAGTGAACCGGGACAGGGATCCTATGGCTACACCTTC. Protein product: CASSEPGQGSYGYTF. This chain uses TRBV25-1 with TRBJ1-2, with 9 bases lining up with TRBD1. V lost 2 bases to trimming and J lost 4 bases; unmatched junction nucleotides: 5. CDR1 is MGHDK, CDR2 SYGVNS, per germline. CDR3 length: 15 amino acids.

The chain has TRBV19 and TRBJ1-2, with D hard to call. V was trimmed by 4 bases and J by 8 bases, leaving 8 bases between them. Germline values: CDR1 LNHDA, CDR2 SQIVND (reference sequence). The CDR3 loop spans 11 amino acids. CDR3 bases: TGTGCCAGTAGTAATTTGAGAGGCTACACCTTC. Translated: CASSNLRGYTF.

This chain connects TRBV6-6 to TRBJ2-3; D not resolved. The CDR3 consists of 12 residues. CDR1 is MNHNY, CDR2 SVGAGI, per germline (reference sequence). Between the trimmed V and J ends, which lost 6 bases and 5 bases, there was a span of 9 bases. CDR3 sequence: CASSPERDTQYF. The CDR3 DNA sequence: TGTGCCAGCAGCCCAGAACGAGATACGCAGTATTTT.

This clone was counted a few times. The J gene is TRBJ1-2, the V gene TRBV18; possible D gene TRBD1, 6 bases. The V gene lost 2 bases and the J gene lost 6 bases, with 19 bases spanning the gap. The CDR3 loop spans 16 amino acids. The germline gives CDR1 KGHSH, CDR2 LQKENI. Written as DNA, the CDR3 is TGTGCCAGCTCACCAATTCCGGGACAAGGACTTGATGGCTACACCTTC. Its translation: CASSPIPGQGLDGYTF.

This rearrangement joins TRBV6-6 to TRBJ2-3; 8 bases fit TRBD1. The CDR3 is made up of 15 amino acids. Germline lookup yields CDR1 MNHNY and CDR2 SVGAGI (reference sequence). The V and J ends lost 6 bases and 0 bases, in that order; junction bases with no gene match: 5. CDR3 bases: TGTGCCAGCAGGAAGGGACAGGTTAGCACAGATACGCAGTATTTT. Translating gives CASRKGQVSTDTQYF.

The rearrangement links TRBV29-1 to TRBJ1-2; D may be TRBD1 (6 bases). The germline V gene encodes CDR1 SQVTM and CDR2 ANQGSEA. This CDR3 spans 10 amino acids. Trimming took 6 bases from V and 8 from J, leaving 10 bases between them. The CDR3 is CSVNRDGYTF. CDR3 DNA sequence: TGCAGCGTAAACAGGGACGGCTACACCTTC.

CDR3 residues: CASRQGIVNEQFF. The CDR3 DNA reads TGTGCCAGTCGACAGGGTATTGTAAATGAGCAGTTCTTC. This chain joins TRBV19 and TRBJ2-1, with 7 bases fitting TRBD1. The V gene end was trimmed by 8 bases and the J gene end by 7 bases; junction bases not matched to a gene: 8. The CDR3 totals 13 residues. The germline V gene encodes CDR1 LNHDA and CDR2 SQIVND (reference sequence).